This T cell receptor beta chain came from a study of type 1 and type 2 diabetes patients. At the level of the study: Samples came from type 1 diabetic, type 2 diabetic or nondiabetic people, recruited in China.

The PCR template was genomic DNA. Amplification of the beta chain CDR3 used 30 forward and 13 reverse multiplex primers. TCRdb re-analysed the multiplex PCR reads in MiXCR, keeping a single row per CDR3 protein. The sample gives about 250,000 distinct CDR3 sequences, 40% to 50% of which show up once; approximately 14% is in the top ten. CDR3 size: 15 residues. Germline CDR1 and CDR2: GTSNPN and SVGIG (reference sequence). V shed 2 bases, J shed 4 bases, and the junction held 7 bases outside the gene matches. This clonotype was counted only a few times. Its antigen is as yet unknown. No donor had another autoimmune disease or recent infection within four weeks. Study results and limitations: Unmatched age and gender across groups might bias interpretation.

The source of this sequence is a man between 18 and 35 years old with type 2 diabetes. The source material was peripheral blood mononuclear cells (PBMCs). The chain recombines TRBV30 with TRBJ2-5; 10 bases match TRBD1. The DNA for the CDR3 is TGTGCCTGGAGTTTCGACAGGGGGCGAGGAGAGACCCAGTACTTC. This sequence encodes CAWSFDRGRGETQYF.